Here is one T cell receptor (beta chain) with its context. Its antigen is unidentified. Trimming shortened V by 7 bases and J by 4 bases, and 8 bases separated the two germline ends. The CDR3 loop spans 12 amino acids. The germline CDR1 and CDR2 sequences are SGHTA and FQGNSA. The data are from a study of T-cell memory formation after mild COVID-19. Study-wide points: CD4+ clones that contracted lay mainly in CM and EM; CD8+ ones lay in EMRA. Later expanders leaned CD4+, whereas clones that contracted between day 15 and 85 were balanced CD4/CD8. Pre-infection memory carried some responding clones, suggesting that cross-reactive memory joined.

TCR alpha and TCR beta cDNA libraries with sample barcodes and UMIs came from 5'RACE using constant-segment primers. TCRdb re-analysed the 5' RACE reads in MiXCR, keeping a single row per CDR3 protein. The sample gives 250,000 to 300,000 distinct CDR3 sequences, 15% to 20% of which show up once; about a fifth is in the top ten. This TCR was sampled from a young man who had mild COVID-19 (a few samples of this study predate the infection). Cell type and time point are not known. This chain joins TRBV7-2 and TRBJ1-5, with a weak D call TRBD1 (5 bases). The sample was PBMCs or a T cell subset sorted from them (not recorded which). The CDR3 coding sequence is TGTGCCAGCACCAAGGGGAATCAGCCCCAGCATTTT. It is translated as CASTKGNQPQHF.